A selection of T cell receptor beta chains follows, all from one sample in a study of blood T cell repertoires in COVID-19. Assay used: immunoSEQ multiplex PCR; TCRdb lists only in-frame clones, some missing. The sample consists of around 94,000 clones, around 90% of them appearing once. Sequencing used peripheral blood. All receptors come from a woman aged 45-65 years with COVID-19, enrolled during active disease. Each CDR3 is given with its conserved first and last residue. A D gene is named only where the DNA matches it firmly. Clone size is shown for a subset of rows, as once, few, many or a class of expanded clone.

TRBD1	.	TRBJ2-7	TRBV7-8	TGTGCCAGCAGCTCCATACAGGGGCGCCCCTACGAGCAGTACTTC	CASSSIQGRPYEQYF
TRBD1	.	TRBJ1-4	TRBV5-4	TGTGCCAGCAGCCCGGGACAGGCGAGAGAAAAACTGTTTTTT	CASSPGQAREKLFF
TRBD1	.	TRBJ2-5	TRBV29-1	TGCAGCGTTGTTAGGACAGGGGAGGTTGAGACCCAGTACTTC	CSVVRTGEVETQYF
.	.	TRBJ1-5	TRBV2	TGTGCCAGCAGTGAACTCAGGGCCGGAAATCAGCCCCAGCATTTT	CASSELRAGNQPQHF
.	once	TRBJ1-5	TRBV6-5	TGTGCCAGCAGTTATAACAGGGTGAGCAATCAGCCCCAGCATTTT	CASSYNRVSNQPQHF
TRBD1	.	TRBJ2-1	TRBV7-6	TGTGCCAGCAGCCTAACAGGGGGACCCTCCTACAATGAGCAGTTCTTC	CASSLTGGPSYNEQFF
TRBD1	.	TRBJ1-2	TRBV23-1	TGCGCCAGCAGTCGACTTACAGGGGACTATGGCTACACCTTC	CASSRLTGDYGYTF
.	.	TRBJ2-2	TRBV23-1	TGCGCCAGCAGTCAATCATCCCCCCGTGGGCCCGGGGAGCTGTTTTTT	CASSQSSPRGPGELFF
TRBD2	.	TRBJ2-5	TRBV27	TGTGCCAGCAGTTTACGCCAGCGGGGGTCCTTCTTCCAAGAGACCCAGTACTTC	CASSLRQRGSFFQETQYF
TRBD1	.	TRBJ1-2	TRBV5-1	TGCGCCAGCAGCAGCGACAGGGGGCTGGATGGCTACACCTTC	CASSSDRGLDGYTF
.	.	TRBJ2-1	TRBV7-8	TGTGCCAGCAGCAACTCAGGGAATGAGCAGTTCTTC	CASSNSGNEQFF
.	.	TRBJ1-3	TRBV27	TGTGCCAGCAGTTTGGGGGCGCGTGGAAACACCATATATTTT	CASSLGARGNTIYF
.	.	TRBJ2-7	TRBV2	TGTGCCAGCGGTTTAACGCCGACAACCTACGAGCAGTACTTC	CASGLTPTTYEQYF
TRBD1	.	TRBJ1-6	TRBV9	TGTGCCAGCAGCTCCGGGACAGGGGGCCTATCACCCCTCCACTTT	CASSSGTGGLSPLHF
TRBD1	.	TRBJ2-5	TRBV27	TGTGCCAGCAGTTGGGGACAGGGGATGGGAGAGACCCAGTACTTC	CASSWGQGMGETQYF
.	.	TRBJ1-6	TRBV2	TGTGCCAGCAGGGGGCAGGGGTATAATTCACCCCTCCACTTT	CASRGQGYNSPLHF
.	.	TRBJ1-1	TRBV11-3	TGTGCCAGCAGCTCCCCGGGGGGGCGAGACACTGAAGCTTTCTTT	CASSSPGGRDTEAFF
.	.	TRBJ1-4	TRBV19	TGTGCCACCCAAGGGGCCGCAACTAATGAAAAACTGTTTTTT	CATQGAATNEKLFF
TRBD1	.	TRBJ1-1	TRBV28	TGTGCCAGCAGTATCGGGACAGGGAGAAGCCTCACTGAAGCTTTCTTT	CASSIGTGRSLTEAFF
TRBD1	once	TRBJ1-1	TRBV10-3	TGTGCCATCAGTGCTGTAGACATAGGGGGCGCAAGTGAAGCTTTCTTT	CAISAVDIGGASEAFF
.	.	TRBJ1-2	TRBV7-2	TGTGCCAGCAGCCCCTCTAACTATGGCTACACCTTC	CASSPSNYGYTF
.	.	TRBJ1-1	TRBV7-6	TGTGCCAGCAGCTTAGTCCAGGGGTTACCTGGGAACACTGAAGCTTTCTTT	CASSLVQGLPGNTEAFF
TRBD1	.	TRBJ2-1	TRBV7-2	TGTGCCAGCAGCCCCACCCCGGGACAGGGGGCGCGAGTTGAGCAGTTCTTC	CASSPTPGQGARVEQFF
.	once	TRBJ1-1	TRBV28	TGTGCCAGCACCTTGGAGAGATCGAACACTGAAGCTTTCTTT	CASTLERSNTEAFF
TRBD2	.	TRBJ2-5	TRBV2	TGTGCCAGCAGTCGGCGCGGGGGGCTACAAGAGACCCAGTACTTC	CASSRRGGLQETQYF
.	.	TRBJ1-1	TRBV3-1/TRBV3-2	TGTGCCAGCAGCCAAGTTAGGGGCGCTGAAGCTTTCTTT	CASSQVRGAEAFF
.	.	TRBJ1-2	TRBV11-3	TGTGCCAGCAGCTTACAGGACAGATCTAACTATGGCTACACCTTC	CASSLQDRSNYGYTF
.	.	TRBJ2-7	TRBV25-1	TGTGCCAGCAGTGGAAGCTTATACGAGCAGTACTTC	CASSGSLYEQYF
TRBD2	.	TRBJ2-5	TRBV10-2	TGCGCCAGCAGGGGTAGCGGGAAGACCCAGTACTTC	CASRGSGKTQYF
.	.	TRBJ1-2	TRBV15	TGTGCCACCAGCAGAGAACAGACAGTCTATGGCTACACCTTC	CATSREQTVYGYTF
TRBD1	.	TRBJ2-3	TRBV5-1	TGCGCCAGCCCACGGGACAGGGGTTGGTCGATCATGGGAGATACGCAGTATTTT	CASPRDRGWSIMGDTQYF
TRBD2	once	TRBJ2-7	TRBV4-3	TGCGCCAGCAGCCAATGGCCGTCGGGGGGTCCCTCCTACGAGCAGTACTTC	CASSQWPSGGPSYEQYF
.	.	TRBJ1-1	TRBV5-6	TGTGCCAGCAACCTAGGGGGTGAAGCTTTCTTT	CASNLGGEAFF
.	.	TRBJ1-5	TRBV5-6	TGTGCCAGCAGCCTCGGGATGGAGGGAGTGCAGCCCCAGCATTTT	CASSLGMEGVQPQHF
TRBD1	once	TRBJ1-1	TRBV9	TGTGCCAGCAGCGTAGAGGCAGGGGGAGTTAACACTGAAGCTTTCTTT	CASSVEAGGVNTEAFF
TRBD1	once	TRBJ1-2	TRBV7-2	TGTGCCAGCAGCTTAGACACAGGGGGCTTTGGAGGCTACACCTTC	CASSLDTGGFGGYTF
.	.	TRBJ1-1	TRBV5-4	TGTGCCAGCAGCTATCTAACCCTCAACGCTGAAGCTTTCTTT	CASSYLTLNAEAFF
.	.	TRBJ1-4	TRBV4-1	TGCGCCAGCAGCCAAGATAGTACAGGGTTGGGTGAAAAACTGTTTTTT	CASSQDSTGLGEKLFF
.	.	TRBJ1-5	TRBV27	TGTGCCAGCAGTTTTTCTTCAGGGACTAATCAGCCCCAGCATTTT	CASSFSSGTNQPQHF
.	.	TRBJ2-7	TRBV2	TGTGCCAGCAGTGAATCCAAGGGGAATTACTACGAGCAGTACTTC	CASSESKGNYYEQYF
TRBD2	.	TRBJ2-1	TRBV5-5	TGTGCCAGCAGCACCCGCGCGACTAGCGGGGGGCTCTCCTACAATGAGCAGTTCTTC	CASSTRATSGGLSYNEQFF
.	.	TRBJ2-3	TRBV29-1	TGCAGCCAGTATGGGGGGAGCACAGATACGCAGTATTTT	CSQYGGSTDTQYF
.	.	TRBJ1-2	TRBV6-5	TGTGCCAGCAGGAGGTCGGGAGCCGATGGCTACACCTTC	CASRRSGADGYTF
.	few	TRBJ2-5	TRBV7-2	TGTGCCAGCAGCTCGGTGGGGGCTCCACAAGAGACCCAGTACTTC	CASSSVGAPQETQYF
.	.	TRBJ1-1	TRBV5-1	TGCGCCAGCAGCCCCCTGGACAGCTTGAACACTGAAGCTTTCTTT	CASSPLDSLNTEAFF
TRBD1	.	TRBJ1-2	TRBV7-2	TGTGCCAGCAGCTCCTGGACAGGGGCGAGAGATGGCTACACCTTC	CASSSWTGARDGYTF
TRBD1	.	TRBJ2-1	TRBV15	TGTGCCACCAGCAGGAGTAGGGACAGCCTCTACAATGAGCAGTTCTTC	CATSRSRDSLYNEQFF
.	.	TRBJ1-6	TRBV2	TGTGCCAGCAGTGGGCGGGGAAGATCAAGCTCCTATAATTCACCCCTCCACTTT	CASSGRGRSSSYNSPLHF
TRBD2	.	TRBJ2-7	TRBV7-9	TGTGCCAGCAGCTTAGGAACTAGCGGGCACACGGGGGAGCAGTACTTC	CASSLGTSGHTGEQYF
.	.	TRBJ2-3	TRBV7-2	TGTGCCAGCAGCTTAGATGACAGAATATTCACAGATACGCAGTATTTT	CASSLDDRIFTDTQYF
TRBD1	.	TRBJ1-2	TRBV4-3	TGCGCCAGCAGCCCCCGGACACAGGGGGACTATGGCTACACCTTC	CASSPRTQGDYGYTF